This T cell receptor (beta chain) was sequenced for a study of cytomegalovirus exposure and HLA in healthy donors. Whole-study results and caveats: In a later analysis, productive TCRs from donors in an Asian-associated ancestry cluster reportedly carried fewer N-insertions than the cohort mean. Later on, an analysis found that several of the most significant clusters appeared to be linked to common viral pathogens, which included parvovirus B19.

60 Vbeta and 13 Jbeta primers were used in PCR. Profiling relied on immunoSEQ multiplex PCR, and the TCRdb table lists in-frame clones only, not all of them. The sample shows around 150,000 clones, about 80% of them seen only once. A word on this clone: The antigen remains unidentified.

The CDR3 extends over 12 amino acids. The V end was cut by 4 bases, the J end by 3 bases, with 7 bases between. Germline V lookup: CDR1 MDHEN, CDR2 SYDVKM. Sequenced: PBMCs. The clonotype comes from a man aged 25-45 years in good health and CMV-seronegative. The V call is TRBV28, the J call TRBJ2-7; D is uncertain. The DNA of the CDR3 is TGTGCCAGCAGTTCACAATTCTACGAGCAGTACTTC. Encoded protein: CASSSQFYEQYF.